These 18 T cell receptor beta chains share one sample of origin, sequenced in a study of cytomegalovirus exposure and HLA in healthy donors. 60 Vbeta and 13 Jbeta primers were used in PCR. Using immunoSEQ multiplex PCR, the repertoire was profiled, and TCRdb retains in-frame clones only, with some absent. Here the sample spans over 50,000 clones, about 77% being singletons. Sequencing was carried out using PBMCs. These receptors were obtained from a female donor in good health and CMV-seronegative.

This chain connects TRBV5-1 to TRBJ2-3; the D is unclear. CDR1 is SGHRS, CDR2 YFSETQ, per germline. The CDR3 covers 18 residues. Trimming shortened V by 0 bases and J by 2 bases, and 19 bases separated the two germline ends. CDR3 bases: TGCGCCAGCAGCTTGGCCTCGAGAGCGATACCGCCCACAGATACGCAGTATTTT. Protein: CASSLASRAIPPTDTQYF.

This chain joins TRBV6-5 and TRBJ2-1, with 11 bases lining up with TRBD2. CDR3 size: 16 residues. The V and J ends lost 0 bases and 9 bases, in that order; junction bases with no gene match: 7. CDR1 and CDR2 (germline): MNHEY, SVGAGI. The CDR3 DNA sequence: TGTGCCAGCAGTTACTCGAGACTAGCGGGACCCATTGAGCAGTTCTTC. Encoded protein: CASSYSRLAGPIEQFF.

The V and J genes are TRBV6-1 and TRBJ2-5; TRBD1 might be the D (6 bases). The CDR3 consists of 13 residues. The germline gives CDR1 MNHNS, CDR2 SASEGT. Deletions cut 7 bases from V and 4 bases from J, with 13 bases between. The DNA of the CDR3 is TGTGCCAGCAATTTACAGGGAAGAGAGACCCAGTACTTC. Its protein product is CASNLQGRETQYF.

The rearrangement uses TRBV5-1 and TRBJ1-2, with D hard to call. CDR1 is SGHRS, CDR2 YFSETQ, per germline. The germline V and J ends were trimmed by 2 bases and 4 bases, with 15 bases remaining between them. This CDR3 region has 15 residues. This CDR3 reads CASSFGERSFYGYTF. The DNA of the CDR3 is TGCGCCAGCAGCTTTGGGGAGAGGAGTTTCTATGGCTACACCTTC.

The chain uses TRBV19 and TRBJ1-2, with 7 bases identical to TRBD1. J was trimmed by 6 bases and V by 8 bases; bases with no gene match: 9. CDR1 is LNHDA, CDR2 SQIVND, per germline (reference sequence). This CDR3 has 13 amino acids. CDR3 amino acids: CASARQGSDGYTF. DNA for the CDR3: TGTGCCAGTGCGCGACAGGGTTCGGATGGCTACACCTTC.

The chain couples TRBV13 to TRBJ1-2; 8 nucleotides line up with TRBD1. V lost 10 bases to trimming and J lost 4 bases; unmatched junction nucleotides: 11. The CDR3 extends over 14 amino acids. Per the germline V gene, CDR1 is PRHDT and CDR2 is FYEKMQ (reference sequence). In DNA, the CDR3 is TGTGCCACTCAGGGGAGGGGGACAGGCTATGGCTACACCTTC. It codes for CATQGRGTGYGYTF. The whole variable domain, remainder taken from reference TRBV13 and TRBJ1-2, is AAGVIQSPRHLIKEKRETATLKCYPIPRHDTVYWYQQGPGQDPQFLISFYEKMQSDKGSIPDRFSAQQFSDYHSELNMSSLELGDSALYFCATQGRGTGYGYTFGSGTRLTVV.

This sequence joins TRBV18 and TRBJ2-1; TRBD1 is a possible D gene (6 bases). The V end lost 0 bases, the J end lost 7 bases, and 13 bases lay between the germline ends. CDR1 and CDR2 (germline): KGHSH, LQKENI. The CDR3 covers 15 residues. The CDR3 spells CASSPPSQGGNEQFF. The DNA of the CDR3 is TGTGCCAGCTCACCACCCTCACAGGGTGGGAATGAGCAGTTCTTC.

The V call is TRBV4-1, the J call TRBJ1-4; TRBD1 might be the D (6 bases). The CDR3 runs to 14 residues. V lost 0 bases and J 12 bases, leaving 14 bases between the germline ends. Looked up from germline, CDR1 is MGHRA and CDR2 is YSYEKL. In DNA, the CDR3 is TGCGCCAGCAGCCAAGATCACAGGGCGTGGGAACTGTTTTTT. It translates to CASSQDHRAWELFF.

This chain joins TRBV25-1 and TRBJ2-5; no clear D. Germline values: CDR1 MGHDK, CDR2 SYGVNS. The CDR3 is 13 amino acids. Trimming took 1 base from V and 2 from J, leaving 5 bases between them. DNA of the CDR3: TGTGCCAGCAGTGAATCCCCTCAAGAGACCCAGTACTTC. Protein sequence: CASSESPQETQYF.

In its sample, this clone was seen a few times. The J gene is TRBJ1-3, the V gene TRBV5-1; 11 nucleotides line up with TRBD1. V shed 4 bases and J 8 bases; nucleotides not matched to a gene: 8. This CDR3 is built from 15 residues. The germline V gene encodes CDR1 SGHRS and CDR2 YFSETQ. For the CDR3, the DNA is TGCGCCAGCAGCCTAGGACAGGGGGCGATGGACACCATATATTTT. It translates to CASSLGQGAMDTIYF.

Of note for this clone: The junction departs from germline at one end; a sequencing error may be responsible. The chain links TRBV5-1 to TRBJ2-5; a possible D gene is TRBD1 (5 bases). The CDR3 spans 14 residues. CDR1 and CDR2 (germline): SGHRS, YFSETQ. CDR3 bases: TGCGCCGGCAGCCTCCAGACAGCTCAAGAGACCCAGTACTTC. Translated: CAGSLQTAQETQYF.

This chain joins TRBV6-5 and TRBJ2-7, with 11 bases lining up with TRBD1. Trimming at V came to 1 base and at J to 2 bases, leaving 1 base not matched to a gene. CDR3 length equals 15 residues. In germline, CDR1 is MNHEY, CDR2 SVGAGI. CDR3 sequence (DNA): TGTGCCAGCAGTTACTGGACAGGGGGCGCCTACGAGCAGTACTTC. This gives the protein CASSYWTGGAYEQYF.

The gene calls are TRBV10-3 and TRBJ1-3; D gene uncertain. V gave up 4 bases and J gave up 0 bases, with 7 bases separating them. This CDR3 region has 14 residues. Looked up from germline, CDR1 is ENHRY and CDR2 is SYGVKD. The CDR3 spells CAISGGHSGNTIYF. The CDR3 DNA reads as TGTGCCATCAGTGGTGGCCACTCTGGAAACACCATATATTTT.

This chain connects TRBV7-8 to TRBJ1-2; D gene ambiguous. Germline CDR1 is SGHVS and CDR2 is FQNEAQ. The V end was cut by 7 bases, the J end by 5 bases, with 26 bases between. This CDR3 has 17 residues. The CDR3: CASTHAGADLLGYGYTF. CDR3 nucleotide sequence: TGTGCCAGCACCCATGCGGGCGCAGACTTGCTAGGGTATGGCTACACCTTC.

V usage is TRBV5-8 and J usage is TRBJ2-3, with 7 bases aligning to TRBD2. The trim removed 1 base at V and 6 bases at J, leaving 8 bases unmatched. CDR1 and CDR2 (germline): SGHTS, YDEGEE. This CDR3 spans 15 amino acids. For the CDR3, the DNA is TGTGCCAGCAGCTTGTCAGCGGGGTGGAGGGATACGCAGTATTTT. Translation gives CASSLSAGWRDTQYF. The whole variable domain, filled in from reference TRBV5-8 and TRBJ2-3, reads EAGVTQSPTHLIKTRGQQATLRCSPISGHTSVYWYQQALGLGLQFLLWYDEGEERNRGNFPPRFSGRQFPNYSSELNVNALELEDSALYLCASSLSAGWRDTQYFGPGTRLTVL.

The chain employs TRBV29-1 and TRBJ2-7; 10 bases fit TRBD1. The CDR3 length is 16 residues. Germline V gene data show CDR1 as SQVTM and CDR2 as ANQGSEA. The junction had 10 bases not matched to a gene; V was cut back by 4 bases and J by 1 base. The CDR3 region is CSVAEQPGQGSYEQYF. CDR3 DNA: TGCAGCGTTGCCGAACAACCGGGACAGGGGTCCTACGAGCAGTACTTC.

This chain joins TRBV4-2 and TRBJ2-6; D possibly corresponds to TRBD1 (5 bases). The CDR3 runs 18 residues. The ends were cut back, 1 base at V and 0 bases at J, with 13 bases in the middle. Germline assignment: CDR1 LGHNA and CDR2 YNFKEQ. Here the CDR3 reads CASSQGSGYTSGANVLTF. CDR3 nucleotides: TGTGCCAGCAGCCAAGGTTCAGGGTACACCTCTGGGGCCAACGTCCTGACTTTC.

The chain recombines TRBV6-6 with TRBJ2-7, with 9 nucleotides matching TRBD1. Germline V CDR1 and CDR2: MNHNY, SVGAGI (reference sequence). The CDR3 is made up of 15 amino acids. The V and J ends lost 6 bases and 3 bases, in that order; junction bases with no gene match: 9. The CDR3 DNA follows: TGTGCCAGCAGCTACCCCGGGACAGGGCTCTACGAGCAGTACTTC. It encodes CASSYPGTGLYEQYF.